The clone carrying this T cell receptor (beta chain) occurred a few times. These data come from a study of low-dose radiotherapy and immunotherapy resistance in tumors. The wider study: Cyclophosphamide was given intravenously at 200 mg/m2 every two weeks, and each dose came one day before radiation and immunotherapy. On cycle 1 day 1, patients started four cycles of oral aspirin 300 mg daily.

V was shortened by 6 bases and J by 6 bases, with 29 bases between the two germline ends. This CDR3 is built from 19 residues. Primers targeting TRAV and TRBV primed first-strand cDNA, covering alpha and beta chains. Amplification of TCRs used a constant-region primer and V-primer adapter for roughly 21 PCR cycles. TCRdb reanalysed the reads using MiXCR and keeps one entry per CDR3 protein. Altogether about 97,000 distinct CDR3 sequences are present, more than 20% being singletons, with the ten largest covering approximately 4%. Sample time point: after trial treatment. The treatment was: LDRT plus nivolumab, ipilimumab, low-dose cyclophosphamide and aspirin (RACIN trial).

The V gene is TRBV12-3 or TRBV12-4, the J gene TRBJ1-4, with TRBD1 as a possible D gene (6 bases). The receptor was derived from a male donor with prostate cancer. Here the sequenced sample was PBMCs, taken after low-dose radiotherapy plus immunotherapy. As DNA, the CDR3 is TGTGCCAGCAGCCCCCCTTTAAGGGTTCGGGGGGCGGTGGATGAAAAACTGTTTTTT. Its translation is CASSPPLRVRGAVDEKLFF.